This TCR beta chain was recovered during a study of T-cell reconstitution after alpha-beta-depleted transplantation in children (dated by TCRdb to 2016 to 2017). Regarding the complete study: Using TCR repertoire profiling, the study followed T-cell immune reconstitution in a quantitative way in children after TCRalphabeta/CD19-depleted allogeneic hematopoietic cell transplantation. What the research found in general, with its limitations: Apparently early alphabetaT-cell count recovery about two months after transplant reportedly relied on only several hundred rapidly expanded clones derived from non-depleted graft cells. The high TCRbeta diversity at day 60 in some patients was ascribed to recipient T cells and intrathymic progenitors that had survived conditioning. Hyperexpanded clone frequencies declined over subsequent months; after one year, T-cell counts and TCRbeta diversity were mostly attributed to newly produced T cells.

Many counts were recorded for this clonotype. The target of this receptor is not known. One base away there is no much larger clone; base qualities are not given. Library preparation was by PCR. Sequencing relied on an Illumina HiSeq 2500. TCR libraries were prepared with molecular barcoding, using unique molecular identifiers to normalize TCRbeta repertoire quantification. TCRdb reprocessing: public reads trimmed at Q25 with fastp, clones called with MiXCR, in-frame beta chains kept. Rows with a matching CDR3 protein are joined into one entry that keeps the most common DNA and genes. The sample records hundreds of thousands of distinct CDR3 sequences, under 20% of which are singletons. The leading ten clones occupy under 30% of the sample. In light of the paper, this sample's treatment or condition label describes: allogeneic hematopoietic cell transplantation with graft depleted of TCRalphabeta T cells and CD19 B cells. Transplant recipients were children who received TCRalphabeta/CD19-depleted allogeneic hematopoietic cell grafts.

The junction shows trimming of 5 bases on V and 0 bases on J, and the gene matches do not reach 13 bases of it. CDR1 and CDR2 are read off the germline V gene as MDHEN and SYDVKM. The CDR3 numbers 18 residues from cysteine through phenylalanine. Only the CDR3 part of the read is kept: 54 bases, read in frame from the first base. This sequence originates from a boy under two years old who had a stem cell transplant for Wiskott-Aldrich syndrome, so the T cells may come from the graft donor. This chain is built from TRBV28 and TRBJ2-3; the junction holds 8 bases that match TRBD2. The sample here was PBMCs, mostly from graft donor cells, taken 360 days after TCRalphabeta/CD19-depleted stem cell transplant. The DNA sequence is given as TGTGCCAGCAGTGGCACGGGAGGGGACTACCCTAGCACAGATACGCAGTATTTT. This codes for CASSGTGGDYPSTDTQYF.